The rows below give T cell receptor beta chains drawn from one sample of a study of blood T cell repertoires in COVID-19. Sequencing used immunoSEQ multiplex PCR; TCRdb keeps in-frame clones, though not all of them. Here the sample spans approximately 170,000 clones, roughly nine tenths being singletons. The sequencing input was peripheral blood. The source of these receptors is a man aged 60 to 75 with acute or convalescent COVID-19. The CDR3 runs from the conserved cysteine through the conserved F or W. D genes are given only for firm matches. A clone size is listed for some rows: how often the clone was seen (once, few, many), or a class if it is expanded.

V: TRBV7-9
size: NA
D: TRBD1
J: TRBJ1-5
DNA: TGTGCCAGCAGCTTAGGGACAGGGAGTGGCAATCAGCCCCAGCATTTT
CDR3: CASSLGTGSGNQPQHF

V: TRBV5-1
size: NA
D: TRBD2
J: TRBJ2-7
DNA: TGCGCCAGCAGCTCTCGGACTAGCGGCGAGCAGTACTTC
CDR3: CASSSRTSGEQYF

V: TRBV7-3
size: NA
D: TRBD1
J: TRBJ1-2
DNA: TGTGCCAGCAGCGAACAGGGGGCAGGCTATGGCTACACCTTC
CDR3: CASSEQGAGYGYTF

V: TRBV7-3
size: NA
D: TRBD1
J: TRBJ2-2
DNA: TGTGCCAGCAGCCGGGGACAGGGGTCCGGGGAGCTGTTTTTT
CDR3: CASSRGQGSGELFF

V: TRBV27
size: NA
D: TRBD1
J: TRBJ2-7
DNA: TGTGCCAGCAGTACCGTGACAGGGCCCTACGAGCAGTACTTC
CDR3: CASSTVTGPYEQYF

V: TRBV7-9
size: NA
D: NA
J: TRBJ1-4
DNA: TGTGCCAGCACCCCCGGGGGAGCCGCAACTAATGAAAAACTGTTTTTT
CDR3: CASTPGGAATNEKLFF

V: TRBV5-5
size: once
D: NA
J: TRBJ2-7
DNA: TGTGCCAGCAGCTTGGTCCTTTCCAGGGAGCAGTACTTC
CDR3: CASSLVLSREQYF

V: TRBV5-1
size: NA
D: NA
J: TRBJ1-3
DNA: TGCGCCAGCAGCCCCAGACAATCTGGAAACACCATATATTTT
CDR3: CASSPRQSGNTIYF

V: TRBV6-5
size: once
D: TRBD2
J: TRBJ2-1
DNA: TGTGCCAGCACCTATGGACTAGCCGATGAGCAGTTCTTC
CDR3: CASTYGLADEQFF

V: TRBV12-1
size: NA
D: NA
J: TRBJ1-5
DNA: TGTGCCAGCAGCTCTATAGCCCCCCGGCATTTT
CDR3: CASSSIAPRHF

V: TRBV30
size: few
D: NA
J: TRBJ2-2
DNA: TGTGCCTGGAGTGTACGGGGGTACACCGGGGAGCTGTTTTTT
CDR3: CAWSVRGYTGELFF

V: TRBV10-2
size: once
D: NA
J: TRBJ1-2
DNA: TGCGCCAGCAACGAACAGGGTAGGAATGGCTACACCTTC
CDR3: CASNEQGRNGYTF

V: TRBV4-2
size: NA
D: NA
J: TRBJ1-5
DNA: TGTGCCAGCAGCCAATTATCTAGCAATCAGCCCCAGCATTTT
CDR3: CASSQLSSNQPQHF

V: TRBV7-8
size: NA
D: TRBD1
J: TRBJ1-1
DNA: TGTGCCAGCAGCTTAGACGGGACAGTGAACACTGAAGCTTTCTTT
CDR3: CASSLDGTVNTEAFF

V: TRBV30
size: NA
D: TRBD1
J: TRBJ2-1
DNA: TGTGCCTGGAGTGGGGACAGTTACAATGAGCAGTTCTTC
CDR3: CAWSGDSYNEQFF

V: TRBV29-1
size: NA
D: TRBD2
J: TRBJ2-5
DNA: TGCAGCGTTCAGCGGGGGGATCAAGAGACCCAGTACTTC
CDR3: CSVQRGDQETQYF

V: TRBV9
size: few
D: NA
J: TRBJ1-5
DNA: TGTGCCAGCAGCAAATATAGCAATCAGCCCCAGCATTTT
CDR3: CASSKYSNQPQHF

V: TRBV5-1
size: NA
D: NA
J: TRBJ1-1
DNA: TGCGCCAGCAGCTTGAACGGGGTAGACACTGAAGCTTTCTTT
CDR3: CASSLNGVDTEAFF

V: TRBV5-8
size: NA
D: NA
J: TRBJ2-6
DNA: TGTGCCAGCAGCTTAGGGGGAAGTGTGAGGGCCAACGTCCTGACTTTC
CDR3: CASSLGGSVRANVLTF

V: TRBV10-3
size: NA
D: TRBD1
J: TRBJ1-4
DNA: TGTGCCATCAGCGCCGGGACAGGGCAAACAACTAATGAAAAACTGTTTTTT
CDR3: CAISAGTGQTTNEKLFF

V: TRBV6-6
size: few
D: NA
J: TRBJ1-6
DNA: TGTGCCAGCAGTTACGCGGAGGGGCGCAATTCACCCCTCCACTTT
CDR3: CASSYAEGRNSPLHF

V: TRBV6-2/TRBV6-3
size: NA
D: TRBD2
J: TRBJ2-2
DNA: TGTGCCAGCAGTTTGGTAATAGCGGGAGTGGACGGGGAGCTGTTTTTT
CDR3: CASSLVIAGVDGELFF

V: TRBV11-3
size: NA
D: TRBD1
J: TRBJ1-1
DNA: TGTGCCAGCAGCTCCCGACCCCAACAGGGGGGAGCTTTCTTT
CDR3: CASSSRPQQGGAFF

V: TRBV19
size: NA
D: NA
J: TRBJ2-3
DNA: TGTGCCAGTAGAAGAGGAGGGCTTGAAACAGATACGCAGTATTTT
CDR3: CASRRGGLETDTQYF

V: TRBV9
size: NA
D: NA
J: TRBJ1-5
DNA: TGTGCCAGCAGCGCGGGGAACAATCAGCCCCAGCATTTT
CDR3: CASSAGNNQPQHF

V: TRBV27
size: NA
D: TRBD1
J: TRBJ2-7
DNA: TGTGCCAGCAGTTGGTCACGACAGGGGAACGAGCAGTACTTC
CDR3: CASSWSRQGNEQYF

V: TRBV2
size: NA
D: NA
J: TRBJ2-3
DNA: TGTGCCGGAGCCCCAGCGATAAGCACAGATACGCAGTATTTT
CDR3: CAGAPAISTDTQYF

V: TRBV2
size: NA
D: TRBD2
J: TRBJ2-1
DNA: TGTGCCAGCCCCATTCGGACTAGCGGAAACAATGAGCAGTTCTTC
CDR3: CASPIRTSGNNEQFF

V: TRBV29-1
size: NA
D: NA
J: TRBJ2-7
DNA: TGCAGCGTTGGGGCTGCCCGAGGGTGGTACTACGAGCAGTACTTC
CDR3: CSVGAARGWYYEQYF

V: TRBV27
size: NA
D: TRBD1
J: TRBJ2-1
DNA: TGTGCCAGCAGTTTAAGGGGACAGGGGAGGAGTGAGCAGTTCTTC
CDR3: CASSLRGQGRSEQFF

V: TRBV27
size: once
D: TRBD1
J: TRBJ1-6
DNA: TGTGCCAGCAGTACTCACCGCCCCACAGGGGGCTCTAATTCACCCCTCCACTTT
CDR3: CASSTHRPTGGSNSPLHF

V: TRBV7-2
size: NA
D: NA
J: TRBJ2-4
DNA: TGTGCCAGCAGCTTAGCGGGCGCGAACATTCAGTACTTC
CDR3: CASSLAGANIQYF

V: TRBV30
size: NA
D: NA
J: TRBJ1-5
DNA: TGTGCCTGGAGTGTAGGTACAGGGAATCAGCCCCAGCATTTT
CDR3: CAWSVGTGNQPQHF

V: TRBV2
size: few
D: NA
J: TRBJ2-5
DNA: TGTGCCAGCAGTGAGGACAGACAAGAGACCCAGTACTTC
CDR3: CASSEDRQETQYF

V: TRBV9
size: NA
D: NA
J: TRBJ2-1
DNA: TGTGCCAGCAGCTCGACGACAGCTAACAATGAGCAGTTCTTC
CDR3: CASSSTTANNEQFF